These 32 T cell receptor beta chains were all obtained from the same sample, sequenced in a study of CD8 T cells in Susac syndrome. Reverse transcription used about 0.45 to 1 ug RNA and random hexamers. Each CDR3 protein gets one entry after TCRdb re-called the immunoSEQ multiplex PCR reads with MiXCR. Among approximately 25,000 distinct CDR3 sequences, about 93% were seen once, and the ten largest hold 0.63%. Material: CD8+ T cells from PBMCs. These receptors came from a human donor with Susac syndrome.

The chain combines TRBV6-5 with TRBJ1-1; D unclear. The germline V gene encodes CDR1 MNHEY and CDR2 SVGAGI. V shed 0 bases and J shed 1 base, with 9 bases lying between them. The CDR3 length is 15 residues. CDR3 residues: CASSYSGNSNTEAFF. CDR3 in DNA: TGTGCCAGCAGTTACTCCGGAAACTCGAACACTGAAGCTTTCTTT.

This chain joins TRBV28 and TRBJ1-6; a weak D match, TRBD1 (6 bases). This CDR3 comprises 16 residues. The germline CDR1 and CDR2 sequences are MDHEN and SYDVKM. The germline V and J ends were trimmed by 8 bases and 3 bases, with 17 bases remaining between them. Here the CDR3 DNA reads TGTGCCAGCTTTTCAGGGGATACAGTCTATAATTCACCCCTCCACTTT. It encodes CASFSGDTVYNSPLHF.

This chain joins TRBV28 and TRBJ1-2; D might be TRBD1 (5 bases). Germline CDR1 MDHEN, CDR2 SYDVKM. Between the trimmed V and J ends, which lost 3 bases and 6 bases, there was a span of 17 bases. The CDR3 totals 15 residues. CDR3 sequence reads: CASSLGGAVENGYTF. The CDR3 nucleotides are TGTGCCAGCAGTTTGGGAGGGGCGGTTGAGAATGGCTACACCTTC.

Only a few counts were recorded for this clonotype. This sequence joins TRBV6-5 and TRBJ1-2, with no clear D. Trimming shortened V by 2 bases and J by 6 bases, and 7 bases separated the two germline ends. CDR1 MNHEY and CDR2 SVGAGI come from the germline V gene. There are 12 residues in the CDR3. CDR3 loop: CASSYDGHGYTF. For the CDR3, the DNA is TGTGCCAGCAGTTACGATGGGCATGGCTACACCTTC.

The V call is TRBV12-3 or TRBV12-4, the J call TRBJ2-1; TRBD2 matches at 8 bases. This CDR3 spans 17 amino acids. Germline trimming cut 5 bases from V and 0 bases from J; bases unmatched to any gene: 9. This chain's CDR3 is CASSPFSGESSYNEQFF. DNA for the CDR3: TGTGCCAGCAGTCCCTTTAGCGGGGAAAGCTCCTACAATGAGCAGTTCTTC.

Comments on this clonotype: Mismatch with germline at one junction end may stem from a read error. V usage is TRBV7-7 and J usage is TRBJ2-5; 15 nucleotides match TRBD2. Germline V gives CDR1 SSHAT, CDR2 FNYEAQ (reference sequence). This CDR3 comprises 16 residues. The chain's CDR3 is CASSQGLAGGGETQYF. CDR3 coding DNA: TGTGCTAGCAGCCAGGGACTAGCGGGGGGAGGAGAGACCCAGTACTTC.

The chain joins TRBV5-6 to TRBJ2-1; 9 bases align to TRBD2. The CDR3 is made up of 15 amino acids. Germline V gene lookup returns CDR1 SGHDT and CDR2 YYEEEE. J lost 6 bases, V lost 4 bases, and 8 bases had no gene match. CDR3 residues: CASSGGTSLLNEQFF. The CDR3 DNA is TGTGCCAGCAGCGGCGGGACTAGCCTACTCAATGAGCAGTTCTTC.

The rearrangement uses TRBV28 and TRBJ1-1, with D possibly being TRBD1 (5 bases). This CDR3 comprises 13 residues. The V and J ends lost 6 bases and 4 bases respectively, with 12 bases between them. The germline gives CDR1 MDHEN, CDR2 SYDVKM. CDR3 coding DNA: TGTGCCAGCAGCGGGGGAGAAGGCACTGAAGCTTTCTTT. Translation gives CASSGGEGTEAFF.

The V call is TRBV28, the J call TRBJ1-5; 10 positions match TRBD1. This CDR3 has 15 residues. V lost 6 bases and J lost 7; bases outside the gene matches: 9. Germline CDR1 MDHEN, CDR2 SYDVKM. The chain's CDR3 is CASSHGQGEGQPQHF. CDR3 DNA: TGTGCCAGCAGCCACGGACAGGGGGAGGGCCAGCCCCAGCATTTT.

This clonotype was recorded once. The chain's CDR3 is CASKRPRVHGYTF. Written as DNA, the CDR3 is TGTGCCAGCAAACGCCCCAGGGTACATGGCTACACCTTC. V is TRBV6-1 and J is TRBJ1-2; a possible D gene is TRBD1 (5 bases). The CDR3 consists of 13 residues. Germline V gene data show CDR1 as MNHNS and CDR2 as SASEGT. Trimming left V 7 bases short and J 6 bases short, with 15 bases between.

In nucleotides, the CDR3 is TGTGCCAGCAGTAATTTTGAGGGGGGCGCGTTCTATGAGCAGTTCTTC. It yields the protein CASSNFEGGAFYEQFF. V is TRBV6-1 and J is TRBJ2-1; D is possibly TRBD1 or TRBD2 (6 bases each). V dropped 5 bases and J dropped 8 bases, with 22 bases sitting between them. The germline CDR1 and CDR2 sequences are MNHNS and SASEGT. This CDR3 has 16 residues.

The chain employs TRBV6-2 or TRBV6-3 and TRBJ2-1; TRBD2 agrees at 9 bases. Trimming at V came to 2 bases and at J to 0 bases, leaving 11 bases not matched to a gene. CDR3 size: 19 residues. CDR1 is MNHEY, CDR2 SVGEGT, per germline. The DNA for the CDR3 is TGTGCCAGCAGTTACGAGGCTAGCGGGGATTCTTTCTCCTACAATGAGCAGTTCTTC. This codes for CASSYEASGDSFSYNEQFF.

J is TRBJ1-2 and V is TRBV20-1; 10 nucleotides match TRBD1. Germline V CDR1 and CDR2: DFQATT, SNEGSKA (reference sequence). The CDR3 has 17 amino acids. The J segment lost 4 bases and the V segment lost 5 bases, leaving 16 bases of the junction unmatched. CDR3 sequence: CSAATGTGENKGYGYTF. CDR3 coding DNA: TGCAGTGCTGCCACCGGGACAGGGGAAAATAAGGGCTATGGCTACACCTTC.

V and J are TRBV20-1 and TRBJ2-7, with TRBD2 matching 8 bases. The junction had 10 bases not matched to a gene; V was cut back by 0 bases and J by 3 bases. Germline assignment: CDR1 DFQATT and CDR2 SNEGSKA (reference sequence). The CDR3 totals 16 residues. This chain's CDR3 is CSARDSGLRGGYEQYF. The CDR3 nucleotides are TGCAGTGCTAGAGATTCGGGGCTTCGGGGGGGCTACGAGCAGTACTTC.

The chain links TRBV28 to TRBJ1-3; possible D gene TRBD1, 5 bases. Germline V lookup: CDR1 MDHEN, CDR2 SYDVKM. The CDR3 spans 14 residues. Trimming removed 7 bases from V and 4 bases from J, with 14 bases in between. The CDR3 sequence is CASNVGEAGNTIYF. CDR3 nucleotides: TGTGCCAGCAATGTAGGGGAAGCAGGAAACACCATATATTTT.

This clonotype has only one observation. The chain uses TRBV6-5 and TRBJ2-7; no clear D. Germline CDR1 reads MNHEY; CDR2 reads SVGAGI. The CDR3 length is 14 residues. V lost 0 bases and J lost 7, with 13 bases in between. CDR3 loop: CASSYSKGLEEQYF. DNA for the CDR3: TGTGCCAGCAGTTACTCGAAGGGTTTAGAAGAGCAGTACTTC.

The chain employs TRBV28 and TRBJ2-3, with D maybe TRBD2 (6 bases). CDR3 length: 14 amino acids. Trimming pared 6 bases from V and 4 bases from J, leaving 14 bases between. Germline lookup yields CDR1 MDHEN and CDR2 SYDVKM. CDR3 coding DNA: TGTGCCAGCAGCCCTCTGGGGGGACCAGATACGCAGTATTTT. The encoded protein is CASSPLGGPDTQYF.

This chain connects TRBV28 to TRBJ2-3, with 7 bases matching TRBD1. V lost 6 bases to trimming and J lost 2 bases; unmatched junction nucleotides: 2. The CDR3 runs 13 residues. Germline V gene sequence: CDR1 MDHEN, CDR2 SYDVKM. The CDR3 reads CASRQGNTDTQYF. The CDR3 DNA reads TGTGCCAGCAGACAGGGGAACACAGATACGCAGTATTTT. Supplemented by reference TRBV28 and TRBJ2-3, the full variable domain reads DVKVTQSSRYLVKRTGEKVFLECVQDMDHENMFWYRQDPGLGLRLIYFSYDVKMKEKGDIPEGYSVSREKKERFSLILESASTNQTSMYLCASRQGNTDTQYFGPGTRLTVL.

The chain uses TRBV4-3 and TRBJ2-3; 8 bases align to TRBD2. The V gene end was trimmed by 1 base and the J gene end by 6 bases; junction bases not matched to a gene: 9. The CDR3 spans 16 residues. CDR1 LGHNA and CDR2 YSLEER come from the germline V gene. The CDR3, as DNA: TGCGCCAGCAGCCAAGCCGGGACTAGTTGGGCGGATACGCAGTATTTT. Its protein is CASSQAGTSWADTQYF.

The chain employs TRBV5-1 and TRBJ1-2, with unresolved D. CDR3 length: 12 residues. Looked up from germline, CDR1 is SGHRS and CDR2 is YFSETQ. Trimming left V 0 bases short and J 7 bases short, with 7 bases between. CDR3 amino acids: CASSLEGFGYTF. CDR3 DNA: TGCGCCAGCAGCTTGGAGGGATTTGGCTACACCTTC.

V gene TRBV2 combines with J gene TRBJ2-3; 7 bases map to TRBD1. Trimming took 6 bases from V and 1 from J; bases not matched to a gene: 10. Germline CDR1 is SNHLY and CDR2 is FYNNEI. The CDR3 totals 16 residues. CDR3 sequence: CASSPTGPPRTDTQYF. DNA of the CDR3: TGTGCCAGCAGCCCGACAGGGCCCCCGCGCACAGATACGCAGTATTTT.

The chain is built from TRBV2 and TRBJ2-7, with 7 bases matching TRBD1. V was clipped by 3 bases and J by 2 bases; unmatched bases: 4. The length of the CDR3 is 14 residues. Germline CDR1 SNHLY, CDR2 FYNNEI. The CDR3: CASSEYQGAYEQYF. The CDR3 nucleotides read TGTGCCAGCAGTGAGTATCAGGGGGCCTACGAGCAGTACTTC.

CDR3 sequence: CASSLGTGYNSPLHF. Written as DNA, the CDR3 is TGTGCCAGCAGCTTAGGGACAGGGTATAATTCACCCCTCCACTTT. This chain joins TRBV7-3 and TRBJ1-6; 9 nucleotides match TRBD1. The V and J ends lost 2 bases and 4 bases, in that order; junction bases with no gene match: 0. This CDR3 spans 15 amino acids. Germline V lookup: CDR1 SGHTA, CDR2 FQGTGA. The whole variable domain, filled in from reference TRBV7-3 and TRBJ1-6, reads GAGVSQTPSNKVTEKGKYVELRCDPISGHTALYWYRQSLGQGPEFLIYFQGTGAADDSGLPNDRFFAVRPEGSVSTLKIQRTERGDSAVYLCASSLGTGYNSPLHFGNGTRLTVT.

The CDR3 is CASSPPYQETQYF. The CDR3 DNA reads TGTGCCAGCAGCCCCCCGTACCAAGAGACCCAGTACTTC. The V gene is TRBV9, the J gene TRBJ2-5, with D hard to call. The CDR3 is 13 amino acids. Germline V CDR1 and CDR2: SGDLS, YYNGEE. The V end lost 4 bases, the J end lost 0 bases, and 7 bases lay between the germline ends.

This clonotype was observed a single time. This chain links TRBV4-3 with TRBJ2-3; 8 positions agree with TRBD2. CDR1 LGHNA and CDR2 YSLEER come from the germline V gene. With V trimmed by 0 bases and J by 1 base, 6 bases remained unmatched. The CDR3 consists of 17 residues. CDR3 in amino acids: CASSQDPAGGRTDTQYF. DNA of the CDR3: TGCGCCAGCAGCCAAGATCCTGCGGGGGGACGCACAGATACGCAGTATTTT.

This sequence joins TRBV4-3 and TRBJ1-6; the D gene is possibly TRBD1 (6 bases). CDR1 is LGHNA, CDR2 YSLEER, per germline. Trimming left V 2 bases short and J 8 bases short, with 19 bases between. The CDR3 contains 17 residues. Here the CDR3 DNA reads TGCGCCAGCAGCCAAAACAGGGAGATAACGGCATATTCACCCCTCCACTTT. Encoded protein: CASSQNREITAYSPLHF.

The gene calls are TRBV21-1 and TRBJ1-3. TRBV21-1 is classified as a pseudogene. This CDR3 contains 16 residues. The CDR3 spells CASRKNTPRGGNTIYF. The CDR3 DNA sequence: TGTGCCAGCAGGAAAAATACTCCCCGTGGCGGAAACACCATATATTTT.

Written as DNA, the CDR3 is TGTGCCAGCAGCCCGGGGAAGGGGACCACCGGGGAGCTGTTTTTT. Translated, it gives CASSPGKGTTGELFF. The rearrangement links TRBV7-9 to TRBJ2-2; possibly TRBD1 or TRBD2 for D (5 bases each). The CDR3 runs to 15 residues. Trimming removed 5 bases at V and 4 bases at J, with 14 bases between. The germline CDR1 and CDR2 sequences are SEHNR and FQNEAQ (reference sequence). Supplemented by reference TRBV7-9 and TRBJ2-2, the full variable domain reads DTGVSQNPRHKITKRGQNVTFRCDPISEHNRLYWYRQTLGQGPEFLTYFQNEAQLEKSRLLSDRFSAERPKGSFSTLEIQRTEQGDSAMYLCASSPGKGTTGELFFGEGSRLTVL.

The chain employs TRBV2 and TRBJ2-7, with D perhaps matching TRBD1 (5 bases). V dropped 7 bases and J dropped 4 bases, with 14 bases sitting between them. The CDR3 has 13 amino acids. In germline, CDR1 is SNHLY, CDR2 FYNNEI. CDR3 bases: TGTGCCAGCAAAGGGGTTTGGGGATACGAGCAGTACTTC. Amino acids: CASKGVWGYEQYF.

V usage is TRBV6-5 and J usage is TRBJ2-3; weak D call: TRBD1 (6 bases). Germline-derived CDR1 and CDR2 are MNHEY and SVGAGI. Trimming shortened V by 6 bases and J by 8 bases, and 21 bases separated the two germline ends. This CDR3 has 15 residues. The CDR3 sequence: CASSLTGHEGGTQYF. The DNA for the CDR3 is TGTGCCAGCAGCCTGACAGGCCACGAAGGGGGTACGCAGTATTTT.

The chain has TRBV19 and TRBJ1-2, with TRBD1 as a possible D gene (5 bases). Germline V gene lookup returns CDR1 LNHDA and CDR2 SQIVND (reference sequence). The V gene lost 1 base and the J gene lost 0 bases, with 12 bases spanning the gap. The CDR3 runs to 16 residues. The CDR3 is CASSIVLGTSNYGYTF. The CDR3 region has the DNA TGTGCCAGTAGTATAGTCCTGGGGACTTCTAACTATGGCTACACCTTC.

The chain is built from TRBV7-9 and TRBJ2-5; D ambiguous. The CDR3 contains 15 residues. Germline assignment: CDR1 SEHNR and CDR2 FQNEAQ (reference sequence). The germline V and J ends were trimmed by 0 bases and 4 bases, with 12 bases remaining between them. The CDR3 spells CASSLAFEAGETQYF. CDR3 sequence (DNA): TGTGCCAGCAGCTTAGCATTCGAGGCAGGAGAGACCCAGTACTTC.